The 17 T cell receptor beta chains listed next were all sequenced from one sample in a study of shared clonotypes between healthy human individuals. Clones were read by immunoSEQ multiplex PCR, and TCRdb kept only the in-frame ones, dropping some. The sample lists around 100,000 clones; around two thirds were seen once. The sequenced sample consisted of memory CD8+ T cells sorted from blood. The subset is: CD45RO+ cells pooled with CCR7-negative TemRA cells. The receptors derive from a woman aged 30 to 39 in good health.

V usage is TRBV14 and J usage is TRBJ1-4; D is unclear. CDR1 is SGHDN and CDR2 is FVKESK in the germline V gene. This CDR3 contains 17 residues. The V end lost 1 base, the J end lost 7 bases, and 19 bases lay between the germline ends. The CDR3 sequence: CASSQAYQTAKGEKLFF. DNA for the CDR3: TGTGCCAGCAGCCAAGCATACCAGACTGCCAAAGGTGAAAAACTGTTTTTT.

Of note for this clone: Distinct nucleotide sequences in the sample also encode this CDR3. This chain connects TRBV4-1 to TRBJ1-1; D is perhaps TRBD1 (5 bases). In germline, CDR1 is MGHRA, CDR2 YSYEKL. There are 14 residues in the CDR3. Trimming removed 1 base from V and 0 bases from J, with 6 bases in between. CDR3 sequence: CASSQATVNTEAFF. CDR3 bases: TGCGCCAGCAGCCAAGCGACAGTGAACACTGAAGCTTTCTTT.

This clone has just a few counts. The genes are TRBV18 and TRBJ2-6; D call uncertain. CDR3 length: 16 residues. CDR1 is KGHSH, CDR2 LQKENI, per germline. V dropped 0 bases and J dropped 0 bases, with 6 bases sitting between them. CDR3 bases: TGTGCCAGCTCACCACCACGGAGCTCTGGGGCCAACGTCCTGACTTTC. Translating it yields CASSPPRSSGANVLTF. Filled out from reference TRBV18 and TRBJ2-6, the complete variable domain reads NAGVMQNPRHLVRRRGQEARLRCSPMKGHSHVYWYRQLPEEGLKFMVYLQKENIIDESGMPKERFSAEFPKEGPSILRIQQVVRGDSAAYFCASSPPRSSGANVLTFGAGSRLTVL.

This chain links TRBV25-1 with TRBJ2-1; 9 bases agree with TRBD2. The CDR3 contains 18 residues. Germline-derived CDR1 and CDR2 are MGHDK and SYGVNS. Trimming cost V 1 base and J 4 bases; bases outside gene matches: 11. DNA for the CDR3: TGTGCCAGCAGTGAATTAAATCCCTCGCTAGCGGGGTACAATGAGCAGTTCTTC. As protein: CASSELNPSLAGYNEQFF.

This clone showed up just once. The genes are TRBV27 and TRBJ2-5; TRBD2 is a possible D gene (6 bases). Trimming stripped 8 bases from V and 2 bases from J, with 12 bases between. This CDR3 has 13 residues. Looked up from germline, CDR1 is MNHEY and CDR2 is SMNVEV (reference sequence). The CDR3 bases are TGTGCCAGCGGAACGGGAGAGCAAGAGACCCAGTACTTC. Residues: CASGTGEQETQYF.

The chain uses TRBV28 and TRBJ2-5, with 14 positions matching TRBD2. TRBJ2-7 matches the DNA end more closely, so the J call is doubtful. The V gene's germline CDR1 is MDHEN and CDR2 SYDVKM. The CDR3 contains 16 residues. CDR3 nucleotides: TGTGCCAGCAGTCCAGGACTAGCGGGAGGCGCCTACGAGCAGTACTTC. The encoded protein is CASSPGLAGGAYEQYF.

The chain carries TRBV4-1 and TRBJ1-1; 9 nucleotides line up with TRBD1. Germline V gene data show CDR1 as MGHRA and CDR2 as YSYEKL. J lost 3 bases, V lost 6 bases, and 8 bases had no gene match. CDR3 length: 15 amino acids. The CDR3 DNA sequence: TGCGCCAGCAGATTACCTAGGACAGGGGACACTGAAGCTTTCTTT. Translating it yields CASRLPRTGDTEAFF.

The chain combines TRBV9 with TRBJ2-1; the D gene could be TRBD1 or TRBD2 (5 bases each). There are 14 residues in the CDR3. V was clipped by 0 bases and J by 9 bases, with 13 bases between them. CDR1 is SGDLS, CDR2 YYNGEE, per germline. CDR3 coding DNA: TGTGCCAGCAGCGTAGATCGGGGCATGGGTGAGCAGTTCTTC. This codes for CASSVDRGMGEQFF.

This clone appeared a few times. The chain links TRBV7-2 to TRBJ2-1, with TRBD2 identical over 14 bases. The CDR3 sequence is 15 residues long. V shed 3 bases and J 15 bases; nucleotides not matched to a gene: 10. Germline CDR1 SGHTA, CDR2 FQGNSA. The CDR3 reads CASSFTGLAGEGWFF. CDR3 coding DNA: TGTGCCAGCAGCTTTACGGGACTAGCGGGAGAGGGGTGGTTCTTC.

The chain combines TRBV6-5 with TRBJ2-7, with TRBD2 identical over 8 bases. There are 15 residues in the CDR3. V trimming: 2 bases; J trimming: 3 bases; junction bases outside the gene matches: 6. Looked up from germline, CDR1 is MNHEY and CDR2 is SVGAGI. The CDR3 bases are TGTGCCAGCAGTTACGGCTCGGGAGGGATCTACGAGCAGTACTTC. Its translation is CASSYGSGGIYEQYF.

The V gene is TRBV6-1, the J gene TRBJ2-7; D is unresolved. V was clipped by 4 bases and J by 1 base, with 14 bases between them. Germline V gene lookup returns CDR1 MNHNS and CDR2 SASEGT. This CDR3 region has 15 residues. CDR3 coding DNA: TGTGCCAGCAGTGTGGAAGAGTCCTCTTCCTACGAGCAGTACTTC. Translation gives CASSVEESSSYEQYF.

This chain links TRBV4-2 with TRBJ2-7, with unresolved D. The CDR3 consists of 13 residues. Trimming took 5 bases from V and 5 from J, leaving 13 bases between them. Germline loops: CDR1 LGHNA, CDR2 YNFKEQ. CDR3 in amino acids: CASSLERFHEQYF. The DNA of the CDR3 is TGTGCCAGCAGCTTGGAAAGATTCCACGAGCAGTACTTC.

In its sample, this clone was seen many times. J is TRBJ2-7 and V is TRBV5-6; possible D gene TRBD2, 7 bases. In germline, CDR1 is SGHDT, CDR2 YYEEEE. Deletions cut 2 bases from V and 4 bases from J, with 16 bases between. The CDR3 consists of 15 residues. CDR3 amino acids: CASSFFGGLGYEQYF. CDR3 bases: TGTGCCAGCAGCTTTTTCGGGGGGCTGGGATACGAGCAGTACTTC.

V gene TRBV25-1 combines with J gene TRBJ2-5; D is tentatively TRBD1 or TRBD2 (6 bases each). V was shortened by 6 bases and J by 2 bases, with 22 bases between the two germline ends. The germline V gene has CDR1 MGHDK and CDR2 SYGVNS. The CDR3 contains 17 residues. For the CDR3, the DNA is TGTGCCAGCAGCGGGGGACACGGGTATCAAGAACAAGAGACCCAGTACTTC. Its protein product is CASSGGHGYQEQETQYF.

The chain combines TRBV7-5 with TRBJ1-4; the D call TRBD1 from the table was never checked on the DNA. TRBV7-5 is a recognized pseudogene. The CDR3 is 15 residues long. The CDR3 loop reads CVRSFGGQVYEKLFF. The CDR3, as DNA: TGTGTCAGAAGCTTTGGGGGACAGGTCTATGAAAAACTGTTTTTT.

This clone was counted a few times. The chain combines TRBV27 with TRBJ1-1; TRBD1 might be the D (6 bases). The CDR3 sequence is 13 residues long. The V end was cut by 1 base, the J end by 5 bases, with 8 bases between. The germline V gene encodes CDR1 MNHEY and CDR2 SMNVEV (reference sequence). In DNA form, the CDR3 reads TGTGCCAGCAGTTTATGGCAGGGGACTGAAGCTTTCTTT. It translates to CASSLWQGTEAFF.

The chain recombines TRBV28 with TRBJ1-5; 9 positions agree with TRBD1. Germline V gene data show CDR1 as MDHEN and CDR2 as SYDVKM. V lost 6 bases and J lost 7; bases outside the gene matches: 7. The CDR3 sequence is 14 residues long. DNA of the CDR3: TGTGCCAGCAGCCGGGACAGGGACGGGCAGCCCCAGCATTTT. This translates into CASSRDRDGQPQHF. Full variable domain (remainder filled in from reference TRBV28 and TRBJ1-5): DVKVTQSSRYLVKRTGEKVFLECVQDMDHENMFWYRQDPGLGLRLIYFSYDVKMKEKGDIPEGYSVSREKKERFSLILESASTNQTSMYLCASSRDRDGQPQHFGDGTRLSIL.